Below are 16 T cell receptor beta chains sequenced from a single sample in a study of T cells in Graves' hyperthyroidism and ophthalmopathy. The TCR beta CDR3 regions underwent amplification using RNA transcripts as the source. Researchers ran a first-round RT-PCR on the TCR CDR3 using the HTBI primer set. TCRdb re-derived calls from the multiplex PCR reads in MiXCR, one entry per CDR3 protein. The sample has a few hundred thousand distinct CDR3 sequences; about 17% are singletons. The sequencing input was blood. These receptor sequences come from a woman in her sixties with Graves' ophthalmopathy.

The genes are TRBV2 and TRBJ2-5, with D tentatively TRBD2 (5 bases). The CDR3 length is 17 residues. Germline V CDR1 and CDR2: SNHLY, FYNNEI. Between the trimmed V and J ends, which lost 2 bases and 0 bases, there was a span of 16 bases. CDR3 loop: CASSELPLGLNQETQYF. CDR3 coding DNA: TGTGCCAGCAGTGAATTACCCCTCGGACTGAACCAAGAGACCCAGTACTTC.

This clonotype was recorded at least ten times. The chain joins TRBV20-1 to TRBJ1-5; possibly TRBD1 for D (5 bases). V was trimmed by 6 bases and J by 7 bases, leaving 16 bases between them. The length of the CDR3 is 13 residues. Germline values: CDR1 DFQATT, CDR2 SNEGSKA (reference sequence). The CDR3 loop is CSAHRDGRQPQHF. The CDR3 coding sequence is TGCAGTGCCCACCGGGACGGCAGACAGCCCCAGCATTTT.

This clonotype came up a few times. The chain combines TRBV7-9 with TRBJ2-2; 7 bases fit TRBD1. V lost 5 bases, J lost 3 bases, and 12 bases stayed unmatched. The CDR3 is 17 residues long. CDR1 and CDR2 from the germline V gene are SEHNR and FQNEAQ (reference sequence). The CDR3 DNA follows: TGTGCCAGCAGCCGACAGGGTTTGTTAATGGACACCGGGGAGCTGTTTTTT. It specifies CASSRQGLLMDTGELFF.

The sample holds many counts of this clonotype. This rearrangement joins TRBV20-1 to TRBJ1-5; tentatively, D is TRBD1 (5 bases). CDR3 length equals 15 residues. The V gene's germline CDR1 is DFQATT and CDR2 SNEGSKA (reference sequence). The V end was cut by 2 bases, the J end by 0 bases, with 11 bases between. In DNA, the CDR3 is TGCAGTGCTAGAATGGACATTTTTAGCAATCAGCCCCAGCATTTT. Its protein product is CSARMDIFSNQPQHF.

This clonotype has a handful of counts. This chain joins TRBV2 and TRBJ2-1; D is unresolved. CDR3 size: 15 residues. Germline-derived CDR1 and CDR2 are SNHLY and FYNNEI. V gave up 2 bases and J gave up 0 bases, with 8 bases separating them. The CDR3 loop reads CASSETPSSYNEQFF. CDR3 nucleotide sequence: TGTGCCAGCAGTGAAACTCCTAGCTCCTACAATGAGCAGTTCTTC.

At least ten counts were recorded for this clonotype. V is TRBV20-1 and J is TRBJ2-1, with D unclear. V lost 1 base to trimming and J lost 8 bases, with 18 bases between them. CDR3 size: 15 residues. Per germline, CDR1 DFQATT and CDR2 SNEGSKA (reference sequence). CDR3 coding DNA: TGCAGTGCTAGAGCTTGGGGTAGAAGGATCCATGAGCAGTTCTTC. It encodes CSARAWGRRIHEQFF.

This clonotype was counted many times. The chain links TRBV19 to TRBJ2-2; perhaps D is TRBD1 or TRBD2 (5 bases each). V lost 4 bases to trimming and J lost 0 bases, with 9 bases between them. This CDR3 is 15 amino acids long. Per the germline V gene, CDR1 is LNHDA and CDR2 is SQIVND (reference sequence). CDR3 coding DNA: TGTGCCAGTAGTAGGGGGTTGGCGAACACCGGGGAGCTGTTTTTT. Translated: CASSRGLANTGELFF.

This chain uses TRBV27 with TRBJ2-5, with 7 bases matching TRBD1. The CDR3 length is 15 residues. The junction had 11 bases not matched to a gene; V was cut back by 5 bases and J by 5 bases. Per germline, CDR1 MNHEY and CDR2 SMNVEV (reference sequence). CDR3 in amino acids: CASSDRGLRGETQYF. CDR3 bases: TGTGCCAGCAGTGATAGGGGGCTAAGGGGGGAGACCCAGTACTTC.

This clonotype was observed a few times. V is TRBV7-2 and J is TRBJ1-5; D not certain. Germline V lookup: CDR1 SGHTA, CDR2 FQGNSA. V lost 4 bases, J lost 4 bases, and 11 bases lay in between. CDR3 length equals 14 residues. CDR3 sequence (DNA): TGTGCCAGCAGCTCATCGTCCGTGAATCAGCCCCAGCATTTT. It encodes CASSSSSVNQPQHF. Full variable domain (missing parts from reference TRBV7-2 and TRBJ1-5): GAGVSQSPSNKVTEKGKDVELRCDPISGHTALYWYRQSLGQGLEFLIYFQGNSAPDKSGLPSDRFSAERTGGSVSTLTIQRTQQEDSAVYLCASSSSSVNQPQHFGDGTRLSIL.

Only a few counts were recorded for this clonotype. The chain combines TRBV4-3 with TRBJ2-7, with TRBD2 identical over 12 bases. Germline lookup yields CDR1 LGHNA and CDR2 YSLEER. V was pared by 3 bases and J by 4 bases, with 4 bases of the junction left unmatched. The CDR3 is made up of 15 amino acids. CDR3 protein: CASSHRLAGVYEQYF. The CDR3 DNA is TGCGCCAGCAGCCACCGACTAGCGGGAGTTTACGAGCAGTACTTC.

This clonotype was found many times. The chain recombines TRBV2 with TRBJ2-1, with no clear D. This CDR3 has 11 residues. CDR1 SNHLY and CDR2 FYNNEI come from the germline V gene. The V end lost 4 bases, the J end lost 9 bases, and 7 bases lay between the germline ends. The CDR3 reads CASSVASEQFF. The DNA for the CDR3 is TGTGCCAGCAGTGTCGCCAGTGAGCAGTTCTTC.

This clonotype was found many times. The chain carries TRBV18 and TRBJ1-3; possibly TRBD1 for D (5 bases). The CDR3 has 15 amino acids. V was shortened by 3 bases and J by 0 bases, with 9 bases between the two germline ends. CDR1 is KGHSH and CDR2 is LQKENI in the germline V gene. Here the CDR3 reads CASSPRGLSGNTIYF. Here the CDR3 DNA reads TGTGCCAGCTCACCTAGGGGCCTCTCTGGAAACACCATATATTTT.

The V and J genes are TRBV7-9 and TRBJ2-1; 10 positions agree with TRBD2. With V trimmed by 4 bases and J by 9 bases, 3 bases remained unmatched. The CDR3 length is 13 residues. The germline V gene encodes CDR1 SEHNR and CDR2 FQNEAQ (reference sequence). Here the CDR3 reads CASSSSGSGEQFF. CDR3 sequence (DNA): TGTGCCAGCAGCTCTAGCGGGAGCGGTGAGCAGTTCTTC.

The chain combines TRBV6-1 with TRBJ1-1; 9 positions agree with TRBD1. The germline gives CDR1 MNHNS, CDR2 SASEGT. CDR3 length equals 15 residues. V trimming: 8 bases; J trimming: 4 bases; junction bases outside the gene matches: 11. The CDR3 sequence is CASFPSVTGGTEAFF. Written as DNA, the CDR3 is TGTGCCAGCTTCCCATCCGTGACAGGGGGCACTGAAGCTTTCTTT.

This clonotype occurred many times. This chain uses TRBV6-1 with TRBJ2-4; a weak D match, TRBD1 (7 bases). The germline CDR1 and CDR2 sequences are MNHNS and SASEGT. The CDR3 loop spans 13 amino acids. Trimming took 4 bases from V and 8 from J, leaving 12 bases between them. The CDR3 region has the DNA TGTGCCAGCAGTGTGGGCAGGGGGGACATTCAGTACTTC. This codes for CASSVGRGDIQYF.

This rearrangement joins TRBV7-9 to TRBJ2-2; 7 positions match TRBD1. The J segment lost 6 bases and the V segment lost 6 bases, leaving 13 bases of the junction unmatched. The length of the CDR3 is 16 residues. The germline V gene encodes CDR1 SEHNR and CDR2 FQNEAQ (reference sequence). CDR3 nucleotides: TGTGCCAGCAGATCGTTGTCGACAGGGTATCCCGGGGAGCTGTTTTTT. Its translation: CASRSLSTGYPGELFF.